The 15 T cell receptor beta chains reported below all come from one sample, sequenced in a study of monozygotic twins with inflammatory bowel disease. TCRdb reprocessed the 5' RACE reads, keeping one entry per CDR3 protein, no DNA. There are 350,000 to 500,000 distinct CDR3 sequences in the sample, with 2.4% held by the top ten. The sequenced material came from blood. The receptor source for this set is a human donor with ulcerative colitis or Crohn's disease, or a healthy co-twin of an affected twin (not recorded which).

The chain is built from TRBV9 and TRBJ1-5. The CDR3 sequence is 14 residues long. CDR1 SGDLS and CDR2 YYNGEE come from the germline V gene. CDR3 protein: CASSDGVSNQPQHF.

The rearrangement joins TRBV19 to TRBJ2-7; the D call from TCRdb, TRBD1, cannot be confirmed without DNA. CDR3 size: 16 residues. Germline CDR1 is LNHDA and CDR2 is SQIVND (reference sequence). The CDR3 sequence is CASSTPTGENSYEQYF.

The CDR3 sequence: CASSLDSRGYMNTEAFF. The V and J genes are TRBV11-2 and TRBJ1-1; TCRdb's assignment of TRBD1 cannot be checked, as there is no DNA. Germline CDR1 SGHAT, CDR2 FQNNGV. The CDR3 totals 17 residues.

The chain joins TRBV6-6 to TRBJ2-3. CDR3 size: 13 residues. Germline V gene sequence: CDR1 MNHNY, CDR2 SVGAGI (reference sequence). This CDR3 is CASSIERTDTQYF.

CDR3 sequence reads: CATSRDWDRGGTYNEQFF. The genes are TRBV15 and TRBJ2-1; there is no DNA to check the TCRdb D call of TRBD1. CDR1 LNHNV and CDR2 YYDKDF come from the germline V gene (reference sequence). The CDR3 is 18 amino acids.

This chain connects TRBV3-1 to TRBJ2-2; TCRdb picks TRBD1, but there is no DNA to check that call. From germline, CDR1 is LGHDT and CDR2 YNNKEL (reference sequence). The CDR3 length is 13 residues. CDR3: CASSQTVTGELFF.

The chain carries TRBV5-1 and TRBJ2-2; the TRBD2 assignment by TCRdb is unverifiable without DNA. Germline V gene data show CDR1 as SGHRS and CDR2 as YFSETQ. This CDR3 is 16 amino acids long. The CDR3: CASSKRGLANTGELFF. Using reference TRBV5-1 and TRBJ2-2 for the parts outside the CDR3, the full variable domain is KAGVTQTPRYLIKTRGQQVTLSCSPISGHRSVSWYQQTPGQGLQFLFEYFSETQRNKGNFPGRFSGRQFSNSRSEMNVSTLELGDSALYLCASSKRGLANTGELFFGEGSRLTVL.

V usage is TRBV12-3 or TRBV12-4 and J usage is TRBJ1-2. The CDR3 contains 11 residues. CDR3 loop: CASSLGYGYTF.

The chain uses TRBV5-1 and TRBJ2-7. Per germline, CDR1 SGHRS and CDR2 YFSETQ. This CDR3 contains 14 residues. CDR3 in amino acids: CASSWEQGSYEQYF.

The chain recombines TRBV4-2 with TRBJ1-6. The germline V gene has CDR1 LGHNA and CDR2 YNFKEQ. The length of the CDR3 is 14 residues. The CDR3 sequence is CASSQDRTASPLHF.

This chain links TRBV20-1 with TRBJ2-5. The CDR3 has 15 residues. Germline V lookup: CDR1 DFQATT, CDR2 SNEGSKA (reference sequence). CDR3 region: CSARDASGDQETQYF.

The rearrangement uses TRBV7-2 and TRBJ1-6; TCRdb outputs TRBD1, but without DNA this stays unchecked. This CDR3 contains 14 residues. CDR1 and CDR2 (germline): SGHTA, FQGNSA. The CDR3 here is CASSLQGDNSPLHF.

CDR3 region: CASSPPWGTRLSAGELFF. The chain is built from TRBV18 and TRBJ2-2; TCRdb's assignment of TRBD1 cannot be checked, as there is no DNA. Germline V gene sequence: CDR1 KGHSH, CDR2 LQKENI. This CDR3 comprises 18 residues.

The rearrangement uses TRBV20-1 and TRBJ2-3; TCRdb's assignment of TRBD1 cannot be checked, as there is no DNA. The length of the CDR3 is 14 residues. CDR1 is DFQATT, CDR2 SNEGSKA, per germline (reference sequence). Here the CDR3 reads CSATTGGGRDTQYF.

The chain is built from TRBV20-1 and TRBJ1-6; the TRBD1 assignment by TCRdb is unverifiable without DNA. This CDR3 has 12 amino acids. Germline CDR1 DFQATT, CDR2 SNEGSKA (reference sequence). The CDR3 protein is CSASQGDSPLHF.